This entry concerns a single T cell receptor (beta chain). Its antigen remains unknown. Collection occurred without any documented infections or immune events in donors. The data originate from a study of identifying expanded T cells in peripheral blood. Study-level findings and limits: Technical replicates showed about 1.2 changed clones; about 2 weeks about 16.4; four weeks 19.

Repertoires were generated with immunoSEQ multiplex PCR, while TCRdb's copy carries only in-frame clones and drops some. The repertoire holds about 58,000 clones, with over 85% as singletons. The trim removed 2 bases at V and 2 bases at J, leaving 7 bases unmatched. The length of the CDR3 is 17 residues. Germline loops: CDR1 MNHNS, CDR2 SASEGT. The TCR originated in a person aged 18 to 75 in good health. The chain joins TRBV6-1 to TRBJ2-5, with 11 nucleotides matching TRBD2. The sequenced material came from blood. CDR3 protein: CASSEFASSGGQETQYF. The CDR3 bases are TGTGCCAGCAGTGAATTCGCGTCTAGCGGGGGGCAAGAGACCCAGTACTTC.